This T cell receptor (beta chain) was recorded in a study of beta chain features in type 1 diabetes. All of the isolated RNA was reverse transcribed, so expressed TCRB transcripts were sequenced. This table comes from immunoSEQ multiplex PCR, and its TCRdb copy is limited to in-frame clones, with some not included. The table lists some 410,000 clones, approximately 14% of them singletons. This CDR3 has 17 amino acids. The germline CDR1 and CDR2 sequences are SGHTA and FQGTGA. J was trimmed by 5 bases and V by 5 bases; bases with no gene match: 11. The sequencing input was naive CD4+ T cells from blood. The chain joins TRBV7-3 to TRBJ2-3; 12 positions agree with TRBD2. The sequence derives from a man aged 30 to 45 in good health. The CDR3: CASSDRTSGAIGDTQYF. The DNA for the CDR3 is TGTGCCAGCAGCGACAGGACTAGCGGGGCCATTGGAGATACGCAGTATTTT.